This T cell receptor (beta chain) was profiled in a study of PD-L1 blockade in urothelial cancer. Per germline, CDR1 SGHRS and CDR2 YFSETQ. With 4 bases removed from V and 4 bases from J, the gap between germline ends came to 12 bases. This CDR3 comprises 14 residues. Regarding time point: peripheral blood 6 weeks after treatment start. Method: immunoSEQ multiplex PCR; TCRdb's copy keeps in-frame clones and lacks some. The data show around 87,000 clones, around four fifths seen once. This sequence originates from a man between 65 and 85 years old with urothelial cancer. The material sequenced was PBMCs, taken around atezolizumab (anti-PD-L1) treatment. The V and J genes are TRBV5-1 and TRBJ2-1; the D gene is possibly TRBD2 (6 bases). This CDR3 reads CASSPWEEYNEQFF. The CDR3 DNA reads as TGCGCCAGCAGCCCCTGGGAGGAATACAATGAGCAGTTCTTC.